The rows below give T cell receptor beta chains drawn from one sample of a study of OX40 agonist ivuxolimab in advanced cancers. Method: immunoSEQ multiplex PCR; TCRdb's copy keeps in-frame clones and lacks some. The profile shows 45,000 to 55,000 clones, approximately 80% of them singletons. Sequencing used CD4+ or CD8+ T cells sorted from blood, obtained in a trial of the OX40 agonist ivuxolimab. The source of these receptors is an adult with an advanced solid tumor such as melanoma, head and neck, liver or kidney cancer. Each CDR3 is given with its conserved first and last residue. D genes are given only for firm matches. Clone sizes are given selectively: once, few, many, or a class where the clone is expanded.

v_gene: TRBV4-3; d_gene: .; abundance: .; j_gene: TRBJ1-3; CDR3aa: CASSHQGSGNTIYF; CDR3nt: TGCGCCAGCAGCCACCAGGGGTCTGGAAACACCATATATTTT
v_gene: TRBV4-3; d_gene: TRBD2; abundance: .; j_gene: TRBJ2-7; CDR3aa: CASSQTIAGGYEQYF; CDR3nt: TGCGCCAGCAGCCAGACAATAGCGGGAGGGTACGAGCAGTACTTC
v_gene: TRBV4-1; d_gene: .; abundance: .; j_gene: TRBJ2-3; CDR3aa: CASSHGGVWTDTQYF; CDR3nt: TGCGCCAGCAGCCATGGGGGCGTGTGGACAGATACGCAGTATTTT
v_gene: TRBV4-3; d_gene: TRBD2; abundance: .; j_gene: TRBJ2-2; CDR3aa: CASSQDRLAGGGGELFF; CDR3nt: TGCGCCAGCAGCCAAGATCGGCTAGCGGGAGGGGGCGGGGAGCTGTTTTTT
v_gene: TRBV27; d_gene: .; abundance: .; j_gene: TRBJ2-5; CDR3aa: CASSVTGQEETQYF; CDR3nt: TGTGCCAGCAGTGTCACAGGGCAAGAAGAGACCCAGTACTTC
v_gene: TRBV7-8; d_gene: TRBD2; abundance: .; j_gene: TRBJ2-1; CDR3aa: CASSSTSGSSYNEQFF; CDR3nt: TGTGCCAGCAGCTCGACTAGCGGGAGCTCCTACAATGAGCAGTTCTTC
v_gene: TRBV28; d_gene: TRBD1; abundance: .; j_gene: TRBJ2-1; CDR3aa: CASSLGATGGHNEQFF; CDR3nt: TGTGCCAGCAGTTTGGGGGCGACAGGGGGCCACAATGAGCAGTTCTTC
v_gene: TRBV7-2; d_gene: TRBD1; abundance: .; j_gene: TRBJ2-5; CDR3aa: CASSPGQGFIQETQYF; CDR3nt: TGTGCCAGCAGCCCCGGACAGGGGTTTATCCAAGAGACCCAGTACTTC
v_gene: TRBV5-4; d_gene: TRBD1; abundance: .; j_gene: TRBJ1-1; CDR3aa: CASSLQGGNTEAFF; CDR3nt: TGTGCCAGCAGTCTTCAGGGGGGTAACACTGAAGCTTTCTTT
v_gene: TRBV14; d_gene: TRBD2; abundance: .; j_gene: TRBJ2-7; CDR3aa: CASSQGGTSVDEQYF; CDR3nt: TGTGCCAGCAGCCAAGGCGGGACTAGCGTCGACGAGCAGTACTTC
v_gene: TRBV28; d_gene: .; abundance: once; j_gene: TRBJ2-7; CDR3aa: CASRSNREATYEQYF; CDR3nt: TGTGCCAGCAGATCGAACAGGGAAGCCACCTACGAGCAGTACTTC
v_gene: TRBV19; d_gene: TRBD1; abundance: few; j_gene: TRBJ1-2; CDR3aa: CASSIDGTGRNGYTF; CDR3nt: TGTGCCAGTAGTATAGATGGGACAGGGAGAAATGGCTACACCTTC
v_gene: TRBV29-1; d_gene: .; abundance: .; j_gene: TRBJ2-7; CDR3aa: CSVHDYEQYF; CDR3nt: TGCAGCGTTCACGACTACGAGCAGTACTTC
v_gene: TRBV6-5; d_gene: .; abundance: .; j_gene: TRBJ1-5; CDR3aa: CASRAYNSNQPQHF; CDR3nt: TGTGCCAGCAGGGCTTACAATAGCAATCAGCCCCAGCATTTT
v_gene: TRBV5-1; d_gene: TRBD1; abundance: .; j_gene: TRBJ1-2; CDR3aa: CASSSEPGQGAKGYTF; CDR3nt: TGCGCCAGCAGCTCCGAACCGGGACAGGGGGCGAAAGGCTACACCTTC
v_gene: TRBV28; d_gene: .; abundance: .; j_gene: TRBJ2-5; CDR3aa: CASSLYTGDYQETQYF; CDR3nt: TGTGCCAGCAGTTTATATACAGGCGATTACCAAGAGACCCAGTACTTC
v_gene: TRBV11-2; d_gene: .; abundance: .; j_gene: TRBJ2-5; CDR3aa: CASSFDGETQYF; CDR3nt: TGTGCCAGCAGCTTTGATGGAGAGACCCAGTACTTC
v_gene: TRBV6-4; d_gene: .; abundance: .; j_gene: TRBJ1-5; CDR3aa: CASSESANQPQHF; CDR3nt: TGTGCCAGCAGTGAATCCGCCAATCAGCCCCAGCATTTT
v_gene: TRBV11-2; d_gene: .; abundance: .; j_gene: TRBJ1-2; CDR3aa: CASSLQGPNYGYTF; CDR3nt: TGTGCCAGCAGCTTACAGGGGCCCAACTATGGCTACACCTTC
v_gene: TRBV6-6; d_gene: .; abundance: few; j_gene: TRBJ1-1; CDR3aa: CASSYGGEAFF; CDR3nt: TGTGCCAGCAGTTACGGGGGGGAAGCTTTCTTT